The 3 T cell receptor beta chains reported below all come from one sample, sequenced in a study of blood T cell repertoires in COVID-19. TCRdb keeps only in-frame clones here, not all; method: immunoSEQ multiplex PCR. The table shows under 300,000 clones, with 70% to 90% occurring only once. Material for sequencing was peripheral blood. These receptors were collected from a woman between 40 and 50 years old who had recovered from COVID-19.

This chain joins TRBV2 and TRBJ1-6; 10 bases line up with TRBD1. The CDR3 is made up of 15 amino acids. Germline values: CDR1 SNHLY, CDR2 FYNNEI. V shed 2 bases, J shed 6 bases, and the junction held 1 base outside the gene matches. The CDR3 DNA is TGTGCCAGCAGTGAAAGGACAGGGGGTAATTCACCCCTCCACTTT. It yields the protein CASSERTGGNSPLHF.

The chain combines TRBV9 with TRBJ1-5; D possibly corresponds to TRBD1 (6 bases). V gave up 0 bases and J gave up 7 bases, with 14 bases separating them. The CDR3 spans 15 residues. Looked up from germline, CDR1 is SGDLS and CDR2 is YYNGEE. The CDR3 region is CASSVGQGPGQPQHF. DNA for the CDR3: TGTGCCAGCAGCGTAGGGCAGGGGCCCGGGCAGCCCCAGCATTTT.

The chain employs TRBV19 and TRBJ2-5, with 7 bases identical to TRBD1. The CDR3 is 13 amino acids. The germline gives CDR1 LNHDA, CDR2 SQIVND (reference sequence). The J segment lost 5 bases and the V segment lost 5 bases, leaving 5 bases of the junction unmatched. DNA for the CDR3: TGTGCCAGTAGTCCTACAGGGGCTGAGACCCAGTACTTC. Amino acids: CASSPTGAETQYF.